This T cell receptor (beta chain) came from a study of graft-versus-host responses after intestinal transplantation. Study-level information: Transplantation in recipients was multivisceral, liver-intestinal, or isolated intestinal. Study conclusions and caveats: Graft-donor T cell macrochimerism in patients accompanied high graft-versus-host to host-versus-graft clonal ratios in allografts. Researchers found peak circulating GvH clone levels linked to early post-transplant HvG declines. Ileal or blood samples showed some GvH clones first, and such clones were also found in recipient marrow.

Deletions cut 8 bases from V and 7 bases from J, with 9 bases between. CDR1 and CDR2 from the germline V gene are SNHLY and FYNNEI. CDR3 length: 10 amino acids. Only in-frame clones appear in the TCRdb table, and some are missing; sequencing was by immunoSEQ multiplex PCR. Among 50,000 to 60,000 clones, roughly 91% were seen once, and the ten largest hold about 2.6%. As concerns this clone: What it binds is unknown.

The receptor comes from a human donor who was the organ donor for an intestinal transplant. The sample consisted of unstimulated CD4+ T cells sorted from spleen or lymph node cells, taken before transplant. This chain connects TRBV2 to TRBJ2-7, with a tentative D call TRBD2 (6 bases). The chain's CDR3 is CASGTLEQYF. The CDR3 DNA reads TGTGCCAGCGGGACTCTGGAGCAGTACTTC.